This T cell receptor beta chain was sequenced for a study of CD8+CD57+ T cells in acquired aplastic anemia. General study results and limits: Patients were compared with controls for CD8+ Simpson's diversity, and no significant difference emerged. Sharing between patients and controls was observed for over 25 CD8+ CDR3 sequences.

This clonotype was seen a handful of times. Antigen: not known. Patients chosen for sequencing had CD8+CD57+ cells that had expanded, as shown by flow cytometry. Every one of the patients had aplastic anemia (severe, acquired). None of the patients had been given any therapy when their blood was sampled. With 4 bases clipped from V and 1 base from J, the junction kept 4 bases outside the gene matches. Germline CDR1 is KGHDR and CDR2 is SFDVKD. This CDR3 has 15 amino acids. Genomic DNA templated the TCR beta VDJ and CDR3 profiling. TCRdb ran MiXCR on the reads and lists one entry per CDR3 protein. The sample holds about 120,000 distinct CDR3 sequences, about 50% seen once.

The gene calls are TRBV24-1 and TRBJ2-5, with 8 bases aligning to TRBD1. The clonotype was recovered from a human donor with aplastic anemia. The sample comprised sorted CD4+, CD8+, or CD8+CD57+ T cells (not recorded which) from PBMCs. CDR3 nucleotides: TGTGCCACCAGTGACCAGACAGGGGCCCAAGAGACCCAGTACTTC. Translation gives CATSDQTGAQETQYF.